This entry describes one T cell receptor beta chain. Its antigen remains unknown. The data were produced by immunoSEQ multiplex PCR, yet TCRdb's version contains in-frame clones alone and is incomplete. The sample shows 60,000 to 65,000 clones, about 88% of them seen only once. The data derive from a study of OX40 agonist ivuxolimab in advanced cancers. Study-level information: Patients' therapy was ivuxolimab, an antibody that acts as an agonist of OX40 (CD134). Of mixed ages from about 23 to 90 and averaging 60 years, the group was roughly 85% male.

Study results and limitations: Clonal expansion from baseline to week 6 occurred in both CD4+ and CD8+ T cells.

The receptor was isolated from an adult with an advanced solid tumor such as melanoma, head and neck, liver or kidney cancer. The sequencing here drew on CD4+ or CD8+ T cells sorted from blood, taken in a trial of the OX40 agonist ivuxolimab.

The CDR3 nucleotides read TGTGCCAGCTCAGATAGTACCGCGGGGTACGAGCAGTACTTC. Protein sequence: CASSDSTAGYEQYF. The chain is built from TRBV18 and TRBJ2-7; D is perhaps TRBD2 (6 bases). V lost 5 bases and J 4 bases, leaving 15 bases between the germline ends. CDR1 is KGHSH, CDR2 LQKENI, per germline. This CDR3 spans 14 amino acids.